The clone carrying this T cell receptor beta chain was seen at least ten times. The antigen remains unidentified. These data originate in a study of neurological immune-mediated disorders. TCRdb re-derived calls from the 5' RACE reads in MiXCR, one entry per CDR3 protein. The profile shows 35,000 to 50,000 distinct CDR3 sequences, 2.5% of them singletons. The study, taken as a whole, reports: HTLV-1-associated myelopathy had the most TCR clonal expansion, whereas multiple sclerosis had the least (lower than in healthy controls).

V dropped 8 bases and J dropped 5 bases, with 13 bases sitting between them. The CDR3 totals 12 residues. The V call is TRBV12-3 or TRBV12-4, the J call TRBJ2-7; D possibly corresponds to TRBD2 (6 bases). This clonotype originated in a man aged 50-59 years with multiple sclerosis. The sample comprised PBMCs. The CDR3 DNA reads TGTGCCAGCTCCTCGGGGGTTCACGAGCAGTACTTC. Translated: CASSSGVHEQYF.